Below, 31 T cell receptor beta chains from the same sample are listed, as sequenced in a study of blood T cells in healthy people across ages. Primers used in a second PCR of about 6 to 12 cycles were a sample-barcoded 5' primer and a J-beta primer mix. TCRdb recomputed calls from the 5' RACE reads with MiXCR, one row per CDR3 protein. The table lists 1.5 million to 1.8 million distinct CDR3 sequences, roughly 43% of them singletons, with under 5% in the top ten. The specimen was blood. Receptors were obtained from a woman aged 18-35 years in good health.

The rearrangement links TRBV5-1 to TRBJ2-7; 7 bases are shared with TRBD1. CDR3 length: 14 residues. The germline V gene has CDR1 SGHRS and CDR2 YFSETQ. Trimming took 2 bases from V and 8 from J; bases not matched to a gene: 10. CDR3 region: CASSLSGTEKQQYF. For the CDR3, the DNA is TGCGCCAGCAGCTTATCCGGGACAGAGAAGCAGCAGTACTTC.

This clonotype has ten or more counts. The rearrangement uses TRBV6-2 or TRBV6-3 and TRBJ2-7; D not resolved. V dropped 5 bases and J dropped 7 bases, with 9 bases sitting between them. The germline gives CDR1 MNHEY, CDR2 SVGEGT. This CDR3 contains 11 residues. In DNA form, the CDR3 reads TGTGCCAGCAGTCCCCTGGGGGAGCAGTACTTC. This encodes CASSPLGEQYF.

This chain links TRBV15 with TRBJ1-1; the match to TRBD1 covers 8 bases. CDR1 LNHNV and CDR2 YYDKDF come from the germline V gene (reference sequence). The CDR3 has 15 amino acids. Losses at the gene ends were 4 bases for V and 5 bases for J; bases not matched to a gene: 9. The CDR3 nucleotides are TGTGCCACCAGCACTCTGCAGGGGGCTTTAACTGAAGCTTTCTTT. Its protein is CATSTLQGALTEAFF.

The chain couples TRBV12-3 or TRBV12-4 to TRBJ2-5; D is ambiguous. V lost 5 bases and J 5 bases, leaving 18 bases between the germline ends. This CDR3 is 15 amino acids long. CDR3 residues: CASSPRTSVGETQYF. DNA of the CDR3: TGTGCCAGCAGTCCACGGACCTCCGTGGGGGAGACCCAGTACTTC.

The chain recombines TRBV4-3 with TRBJ2-7, with D unresolved. Germline V CDR1 and CDR2: LGHNA, YSLEER. CDR3 length: 16 residues. The ends were cut back, 0 bases at V and 3 bases at J, with 15 bases in the middle. The CDR3 loop is CASSQDFAGSIYEQYF. The DNA of the CDR3 is TGCGCCAGCAGCCAAGATTTTGCCGGATCTATCTACGAGCAGTACTTC.

The chain recombines TRBV20-1 with TRBJ2-7; the match to TRBD1 covers 10 bases. Germline-derived CDR1 and CDR2 are DFQATT and SNEGSKA (reference sequence). The V gene end was trimmed by 3 bases and the J gene end by 2 bases; junction bases not matched to a gene: 4. The CDR3 totals 14 residues. CDR3 in DNA: TGCAGTGCTAGCGGACAGGGGGTCCCCTACGAGCAGTACTTC. Translated: CSASGQGVPYEQYF.

At least ten counts were recorded for this clonotype. This chain links TRBV7-9 with TRBJ2-1; the D gene is possibly TRBD1 (6 bases). CDR3 length equals 13 residues. The V end lost 5 bases, the J end lost 5 bases, and 10 bases lay between the germline ends. Germline CDR1 and CDR2: SEHNR and FQNEAQ (reference sequence). The CDR3 reads CASSRTGNNEQFF. As DNA, the CDR3 is TGTGCCAGCAGCCGTACAGGGAACAATGAGCAGTTCTTC.

This clonotype was counted only a few times. This sequence joins TRBV29-1 and TRBJ1-1; no firm D call. Germline CDR1 is SQVTM and CDR2 is ANQGSEA. This CDR3 is built from 12 residues. Trimming shortened V by 4 bases and J by 1 base, and 7 bases separated the two germline ends. The CDR3 coding sequence is TGCAGCGTTGTAGACCAGAACACTGAAGCTTTCTTT. Translation gives CSVVDQNTEAFF.

CDR3 sequence: CASRVTGWGKMNTEAFF. CDR3 coding DNA: TGTGCCAGCAGGGTGACAGGGTGGGGAAAAATGAACACTGAAGCTTTCTTT. The V gene is TRBV12-3 or TRBV12-4, the J gene TRBJ1-1; 7 positions match TRBD1. Trimming took 6 bases from V and 0 from J; bases not matched to a gene: 13. The CDR3 has 17 residues.

The rearrangement links TRBV14 to TRBJ1-5; 8 bases align to TRBD1. The CDR3 spans 18 residues. From germline, CDR1 is SGHDN and CDR2 FVKESK. Germline trimming cut 1 base from V and 7 bases from J; bases unmatched to any gene: 15. The CDR3 DNA reads TGTGCCAGCAGCCAAGTTCAGGACAGGGTTTGTATCATCCAGCCCCAGCATTTT. This codes for CASSQVQDRVCIIQPQHF.

The chain carries TRBV20-1 and TRBJ2-2; the D is unclear. CDR1 is DFQATT and CDR2 is SNEGSKA in the germline V gene (reference sequence). The CDR3 spans 11 residues. V was shortened by 0 bases and J by 7 bases, with 3 bases between the two germline ends. As DNA, the CDR3 is TGCAGTGCTAGAGATTTCGGGGAGCTGTTTTTT. Protein product: CSARDFGELFF.

V is TRBV18 and J is TRBJ2-2; D might be TRBD1 (6 bases). V shed 3 bases and J shed 3 bases, with 20 bases lying between them. Germline-derived CDR1 and CDR2 are KGHSH and LQKENI. The CDR3 has 18 residues. CDR3 sequence (DNA): TGTGCCAGCTCACCCATCGATCAGACAGGAGACTACACCGGGGAGCTGTTTTTT. Residues: CASSPIDQTGDYTGELFF.

This chain joins TRBV21-1 and TRBJ2-7. TRBV21-1 constitutes a pseudogene. The CDR3 has 15 amino acids. This chain's CDR3 is CASSNGGVCSSEQYF. The CDR3 DNA reads TGTGCCAGCAGCAACGGCGGAGTTTGCTCCTCCGAGCAGTACTTC.

This clonotype was picked up one time. J is TRBJ2-2 and V is TRBV11-1, with D tentatively TRBD2 (5 bases). The CDR3 spans 17 residues. Trimming stripped 5 bases from V and 0 bases from J, with 16 bases between. Germline CDR1 reads SGHAT; CDR2 reads FQDESV (reference sequence). CDR3 coding DNA: TGTGCCAGCAGCGCCCCCCGCGGGCTGCCGAACACCGGGGAGCTGTTTTTT. Translation gives CASSAPRGLPNTGELFF.

This clonotype showed up just a few times. The chain has TRBV4-1 and TRBJ1-1, with TRBD1 identical over 9 bases. Germline CDR1 MGHRA, CDR2 YSYEKL. V was clipped by 5 bases and J by 2 bases; unmatched bases: 9. The CDR3 sequence is 16 residues long. CDR3 in amino acids: CASSITQGAENTEAFF. In nucleotides, the CDR3 is TGCGCCAGCAGCATCACACAGGGGGCGGAAAACACTGAAGCTTTCTTT.

This chain uses TRBV25-1 with TRBJ2-1; D tentatively reads TRBD1 or TRBD2 (5 bases each). CDR3 length equals 11 residues. Trimming pared 3 bases from V and 14 bases from J, leaving 11 bases between. Germline V CDR1 and CDR2: MGHDK, SYGVNS. The CDR3 bases are TGTGCCAGCAGTGATGGGGGACCCAAGTTCTTC. As protein: CASSDGGPKFF.

Notes on this clonotype: Compared with germline, one end of the junction differs, possibly owing to a read error. V is TRBV7-2 and J is TRBJ2-1, with D possibly TRBD2 on 6 matching bases. Germline V gene data show CDR1 as SGHTA and CDR2 as FQGNSA. CDR3 length equals 15 residues. CDR3 sequence: CARSLDDGTHNEQFF. DNA for the CDR3: TGTGCCCGCAGCTTAGATGATGGGACTCACAATGAGCAGTTCTTC.

In this sample, this clonotype turned up a few times. The rearrangement links TRBV27 to TRBJ1-5, with no clear D. The length of the CDR3 is 16 residues. CDR1 is MNHEY and CDR2 is SMNVEV in the germline V gene (reference sequence). V lost 2 bases and J lost 1, with 12 bases in between. CDR3 region: CASSLVPGTSNQPQHF. The CDR3 region has the DNA TGTGCCAGCAGTTTAGTTCCGGGTACAAGCAATCAGCCCCAGCATTTT.

V gene TRBV7-9 combines with J gene TRBJ2-1, with D perhaps TRBD1 or TRBD2 (5 bases each). Germline loops: CDR1 SEHNR, CDR2 FQNEAQ (reference sequence). V gave up 8 bases and J gave up 0 bases, with 17 bases separating them. This CDR3 comprises 16 residues. The CDR3 sequence: CASGGSGTSSYNEQFF. CDR3 nucleotide sequence: TGTGCCAGCGGAGGTTCTGGGACCAGCTCCTACAATGAGCAGTTCTTC.

This clonotype was detected a few times. The chain has TRBV25-1 and TRBJ1-1, with D perhaps matching TRBD1 (5 bases). The CDR3 is 15 amino acids. V was clipped by 2 bases and J by 3 bases, with 13 bases between them. CDR1 is MGHDK and CDR2 is SYGVNS in the germline V gene. CDR3 loop: CASSEVTGPDTEAFF. CDR3 sequence (DNA): TGTGCCAGCAGTGAAGTGACGGGGCCAGACACTGAAGCTTTCTTT.

This sequence joins TRBV29-1 and TRBJ1-2; no reliable D call. Germline CDR1 is SQVTM and CDR2 is ANQGSEA. The CDR3 totals 11 residues. The V end was cut by 5 bases, the J end by 4 bases, with 8 bases between. The CDR3 DNA follows: TGCAGCGTTACGGGGAGCTATGGCTACACCTTC. Translated, it gives CSVTGSYGYTF.

The chain combines TRBV5-1 with TRBJ2-3; D uncertain. Trimming removed 2 bases at V and 1 base at J, with 8 bases between. Per germline, CDR1 SGHRS and CDR2 YFSETQ. The CDR3 covers 14 residues. The CDR3, as DNA: TGCGCCAGCAGCTTATTATTCGGCACAGATACGCAGTATTTT. Protein: CASSLLFGTDTQYF.

This chain links TRBV12-3 or TRBV12-4 with TRBJ1-2; D is unclear. The CDR3 runs 13 residues. V was trimmed by 5 bases and J by 4 bases, leaving 11 bases between them. The CDR3 loop is CASSPTWGYGYTF. The CDR3 nucleotides read TGTGCCAGCAGTCCTACTTGGGGCTATGGCTACACCTTC.

This clonotype was seen only a few times. V and J are TRBV6-5 and TRBJ2-3; D is undetermined. V shed 5 bases and J shed 6 bases, with 9 bases lying between them. CDR1 is MNHEY, CDR2 SVGAGI, per germline. The CDR3 runs 12 residues. CDR3 in amino acids: CASSHLDDTQYF. DNA for the CDR3: TGTGCCAGCAGTCATTTGGATGATACGCAGTATTTT.

The chain is built from TRBV27 and TRBJ1-5; unclear D gene. V lost 5 bases to trimming and J lost 5 bases, with 22 bases between them. Germline V gene data show CDR1 as MNHEY and CDR2 as SMNVEV (reference sequence). This CDR3 comprises 17 residues. CDR3 sequence (DNA): TGTGCCAGCAGTCCTGTCCCCCTCTCCCATGAGCATCAGCCCCAGCATTTT. Translated: CASSPVPLSHEHQPQHF.

The V and J genes are TRBV12-3 or TRBV12-4 and TRBJ1-2; 9 bases match TRBD1. This CDR3 is 15 amino acids long. V was pared by 7 bases and J by 8 bases, with 14 bases of the junction left unmatched. The CDR3: CASNQQTGGIYGYTF. CDR3 bases: TGTGCCAGCAATCAGCAAACAGGGGGCATCTACGGCTACACCTTC.

This CDR3 reads CSARDRFRDNEQYF. The CDR3 nucleotides are TGCAGTGCTAGAGATCGATTCAGGGACAATGAGCAGTACTTC. The chain joins TRBV20-1 to TRBJ2-1, with D possibly matching TRBD1 (6 bases). TRBJ2-7 explains the end of the DNA better; the J call may be wrong. This CDR3 has 14 residues. From germline, CDR1 is DFQATT and CDR2 SNEGSKA (reference sequence).

The chain employs TRBV20-1 and TRBJ2-1; the D is unclear. Deletions cut 6 bases from V and 0 bases from J, with 6 bases between. The germline gives CDR1 DFQATT, CDR2 SNEGSKA (reference sequence). This CDR3 is 12 amino acids long. CDR3 bases: TGCAGTGCAGAGCTCTCCTACAATGAGCAGTTCTTC. Translation: CSAELSYNEQFF.

This chain joins TRBV7-2 and TRBJ1-6; no reliable D call. The CDR3 is made up of 17 amino acids. Germline V gene lookup returns CDR1 SGHTA and CDR2 FQGNSA. V lost 0 bases and J lost 6, with 15 bases in between. The DNA for the CDR3 is TGTGCCAGCAGCTTAGCTGCCACCGGGCCCGGTAATTCACCCCTCCACTTT. Translating gives CASSLAATGPGNSPLHF.

As to this clonotype: A read error may explain this, as a much larger clone is one base away. The J gene is TRBJ2-7, the V gene TRBV2; 7 bases are a match to TRBD1. CDR3 size: 13 residues. Unmatched junction bases numbered 5, after V lost 7 bases and J lost 2 bases. From germline, CDR1 is SNHLY and CDR2 FYNNEI. The CDR3 protein is CASTPGQTYEQYF. CDR3 DNA: TGTGCCAGCACCCCGGGACAGACCTACGAGCAGTACTTC.

The chain combines TRBV19 with TRBJ2-7, with unresolved D. Near its end, the DNA agrees better with TRBJ2-5, so the J call may be wrong. Germline-derived CDR1 and CDR2 are LNHDA and SQIVND (reference sequence). The CDR3 sequence is 13 residues long. This chain's CDR3 is CASSIWRRETQYF. Written as DNA, the CDR3 is TGTGCCAGTAGTATCTGGAGACGGGAGACCCAGTACTTC.